These T cell receptor beta chains were read from a single sample in a study of T cell responses to AZD1222 COVID-19 vaccine. Libraries were prepared by immunoSEQ multiplex PCR; TCRdb keeps only in-frame clonotypes and omits some of them. The sample gives about 96,000 clones, 88% of which show up once; around 2.8% is in the top ten. Sequencing used peripheral blood, obtained on day 0 of AZD1222 vaccination. These receptors were obtained from an adult in good health. The conserved cysteine and the conserved F or W are not part of the CDR3 here. Fields, in order: D gene, V gene, CDR3 protein. The D gene is left open where the match is weak.

d_gene: TRBD2
v_gene: TRBV24-1
CDR3aa: ATSHQTSGRGDTQY

d_gene: TRBD1
v_gene: TRBV7-8
CDR3aa: ASSLEGQGAADTQY

d_gene: -
v_gene: TRBV5-1
CDR3aa: ASSTEGGYGYT

d_gene: -
v_gene: TRBV9
CDR3aa: ASSVAGEGYEQY

d_gene: -
v_gene: TRBV12-5
CDR3aa: ASGLVMTVEGTGELF

d_gene: TRBD2
v_gene: TRBV7-3
CDR3aa: ASSDRLARTNEQF

d_gene: TRBD2
v_gene: TRBV15
CDR3aa: ATSRDAAGGPDTQY

d_gene: -
v_gene: TRBV30
CDR3aa: AWSPNSIQPQH

d_gene: -
v_gene: TRBV24-1
CDR3aa: ATSDTSRDRDNEQF

d_gene: -
v_gene: TRBV27
CDR3aa: ASKGTNEKLF

d_gene: TRBD2
v_gene: TRBV6-5
CDR3aa: ASRLAGVTDTQY

d_gene: -
v_gene: TRBV9
CDR3aa: ASSVRNYGYT

d_gene: -
v_gene: TRBV11-2
CDR3aa: ASSPWDSPYEQY

d_gene: TRBD2
v_gene: TRBV9
CDR3aa: ASSVKLAGEQY

d_gene: -
v_gene: TRBV30
CDR3aa: AWSHGQYNEQF

d_gene: -
v_gene: TRBV3-1/TRBV3-2
CDR3aa: ASSQSPSSYNEQF

d_gene: -
v_gene: TRBV7-3
CDR3aa: ASSLVPPSISGANVLT

d_gene: -
v_gene: TRBV30
CDR3aa: AWSLATRGTEAF

d_gene: TRBD2
v_gene: TRBV6-5
CDR3aa: ASSQSGRAYNEQF

d_gene: TRBD1
v_gene: TRBV10-1
CDR3aa: ASSEGRQGVNNEQF

d_gene: TRBD1
v_gene: TRBV30
CDR3aa: AWRLRDRDNSPLH

d_gene: TRBD2
v_gene: TRBV5-1
CDR3aa: ASSLGLAGKNIQY

d_gene: -
v_gene: TRBV7-9
CDR3aa: ASSRDGYEQY

d_gene: -
v_gene: TRBV21-1
CDR3aa: ASSKSAGGSTDTQY

d_gene: -
v_gene: TRBV5-1
CDR3aa: ASSLQGIYTGELF

d_gene: -
v_gene: TRBV30
CDR3aa: AWSVLTGRSGYT

d_gene: -
v_gene: TRBV18
CDR3aa: ASSPLRGTSYT

d_gene: TRBD2
v_gene: TRBV7-9
CDR3aa: ASSPFPSGGNEQF

d_gene: TRBD2
v_gene: TRBV5-3
CDR3aa: ARSEGLAGGGPETQY